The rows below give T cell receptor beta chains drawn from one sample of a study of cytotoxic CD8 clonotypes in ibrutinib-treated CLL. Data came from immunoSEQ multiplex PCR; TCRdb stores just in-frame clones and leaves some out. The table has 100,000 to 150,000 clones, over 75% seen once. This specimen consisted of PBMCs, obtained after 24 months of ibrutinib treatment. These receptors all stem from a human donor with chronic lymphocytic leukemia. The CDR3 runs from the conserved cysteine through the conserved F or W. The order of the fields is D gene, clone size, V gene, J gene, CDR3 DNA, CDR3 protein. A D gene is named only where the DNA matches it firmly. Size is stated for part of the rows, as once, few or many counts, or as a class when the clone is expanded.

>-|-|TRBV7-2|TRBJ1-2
TGTGCCAGCAGCTTAGATACAGGGACCTACACCTTC
CASSLDTGTYTF
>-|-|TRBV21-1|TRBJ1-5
TGTGCCAGCAACTATAGCAATCAGCCCCAGCATTTT
CASNYSNQPQHF
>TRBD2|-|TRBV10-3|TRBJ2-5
TGTGCCATCAGTGATTCTCCCCCGGGACTAGCATCGGAGACCCAGTACTTC
CAISDSPPGLASETQYF
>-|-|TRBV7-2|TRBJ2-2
TGTGCCAGCAGCTTAGTTGTGAACACCGGGGAGCTGTTTTTT
CASSLVVNTGELFF
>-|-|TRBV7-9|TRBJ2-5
TGTGCCAGCAGCAACCCTGGCAGGGGAGGTGTGACCCAGTACTTC
CASSNPGRGGVTQYF
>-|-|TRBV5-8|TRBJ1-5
TGTGCCAGCAGCTTGCGGGGGGGCGCGGGCAATCAGCCCCAGCATTTT
CASSLRGGAGNQPQHF
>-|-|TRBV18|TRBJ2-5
TGTGCCAGCTCACCACGGGGTGAGACCCAGTACTTC
CASSPRGETQYF
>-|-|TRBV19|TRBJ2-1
TGTGCCAGTAGTATGGGGGCCCTTTATAGTCGGTTCTTC
CASSMGALYSRFF
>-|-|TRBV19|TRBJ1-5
TGTGCCAGCGAGCGGGGGGCAGGGTTTAGCAATCAGCCCCAGCATTTT
CASERGAGFSNQPQHF
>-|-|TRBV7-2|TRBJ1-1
TGTGCCAGCAGCTTACTACAGGGATCGGCTTTCTTT
CASSLLQGSAFF
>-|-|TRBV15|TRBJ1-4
TGTGCCACCAACACGGCAGGGGTCTCGGGACCAGGGGATGAAAAACTGTTTTTT
CATNTAGVSGPGDEKLFF
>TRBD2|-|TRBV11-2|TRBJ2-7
TGTGCCAGCAGCCTCAGCCAGGGACTAGCGTTCGAGCAGTACTTC
CASSLSQGLAFEQYF
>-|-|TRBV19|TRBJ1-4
TGTGCCAGTACCCGGGGAACTAATGAAAAACTGTTTTTT
CASTRGTNEKLFF
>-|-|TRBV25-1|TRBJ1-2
TGTGCCAGCAGGGGGGTCCGGGACGGATCATATGGCTACACCTTC
CASRGVRDGSYGYTF
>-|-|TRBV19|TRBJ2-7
TGTGCCAGTAGTATAGTTTGGGACCGCTCCTACGAGCAGTACTTC
CASSIVWDRSYEQYF
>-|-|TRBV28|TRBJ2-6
TGTGCCAGCAGCAAATTCCCCTCTGGGGCCAACGTCCTGACTTTC
CASSKFPSGANVLTF
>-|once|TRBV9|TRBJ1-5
TGTGCCAGCAGCCCGACCCCAGGGTTAAATCAGCCCCAGCATTTT
CASSPTPGLNQPQHF
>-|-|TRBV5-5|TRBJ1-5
TGTGCCAGCAGCTTGGACGGCTCGGCCTGGCAGCCCCAGCATTTT
CASSLDGSAWQPQHF
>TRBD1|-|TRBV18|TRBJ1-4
TGTGCCAGCTCGTACCGGGACAGGGGAGGAACGACAACTAATGAAAAACTGTTTTTT
CASSYRDRGGTTTNEKLFF
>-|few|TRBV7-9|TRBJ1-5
TGTGCCAGCAGCTTAGTTGGGTGGGACCAGCCCCAGCATTTT
CASSLVGWDQPQHF
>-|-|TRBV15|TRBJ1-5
TGTGCCACTTCTACATTGAATCAGCCCCAGCATTTT
CATSTLNQPQHF
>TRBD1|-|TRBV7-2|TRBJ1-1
TGTGCCAGCAGCCCACAGGGGAGAAGGACTGAAGCTTTCTTT
CASSPQGRRTEAFF
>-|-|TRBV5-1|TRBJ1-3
TGCGCCAGCAGCTTAGGAGGATGGGGGACGTCGGGAAACACCATATATTTT
CASSLGGWGTSGNTIYF
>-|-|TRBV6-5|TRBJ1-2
TGTGCCAGCAGGGCCCGCGGGGGGCCCGGCTATGGCTACACCTTC
CASRARGGPGYGYTF
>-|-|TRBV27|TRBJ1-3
TGTGCCAGCAGGCCTACAGGTGGAAACACCATATATTTT
CASRPTGGNTIYF
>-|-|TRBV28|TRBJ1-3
TGTGCCAGCAGATCTCCGGGAAACACCATATATTTT
CASRSPGNTIYF
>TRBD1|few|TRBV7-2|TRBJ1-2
TGTGCCAGCAGCTTGGAGGGACAGATCTATGGCTACACCTTC
CASSLEGQIYGYTF
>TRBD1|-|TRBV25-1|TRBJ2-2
TGTGCCAGCAGGCCTCCGGGACAGGGGGGGAGCGGGGAGCTGTTTTTT
CASRPPGQGGSGELFF
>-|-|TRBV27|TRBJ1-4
TGTGCCAGCAGTTACCTGGGGGGCGCGGATGAAAAACTGTTTTTT
CASSYLGGADEKLFF
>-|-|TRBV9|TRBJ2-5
TGTGCCAGCAGCCCCGGCCTAGGACAAGAGACCCAGTACTTC
CASSPGLGQETQYF
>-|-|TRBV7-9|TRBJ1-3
TGTGCCAGCAGCTTAAGCTCGTCAGGAAACACCATATATTTT
CASSLSSSGNTIYF
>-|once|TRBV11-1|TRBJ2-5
TGTGCCAGCGCAACGGGGTACCAAGAGACCCAGTACTTC
CASATGYQETQYF